This T cell receptor beta chain was recovered during a study of PD-1 blockade in classical Hodgkin lymphoma. Study summary: Patients in the cohort were put on intravenous nivolumab, 3 mg/kg every 2 weeks. General study findings and limits: Exclusion was the outcome for patients who began nivolumab under 1 year after ASCT. Diversity similar to that of newly diagnosed patients was seen at baseline in complete responders.

As regards this clone: The antigen remains unidentified.

Repertoires were generated with immunoSEQ multiplex PCR, while TCRdb's copy carries only in-frame clones and drops some. The sample has about 86,000 clones; roughly nine tenths are singletons. Every patient relapsed after autologous stem cell transplantation, and brentuximab vedotin exposure varied. The CDR3 consists of 16 residues. V gave up 6 bases and J gave up 5 bases; unmatched junction bases: 13. CDR1 is LNHDA, CDR2 SQIVND, per germline (reference sequence). The chain carries TRBV19 and TRBJ1-5; 7 nucleotides match TRBD1. The sample was peripheral blood mononuclear cells (PBMCs), taken at baseline. The clonotype was recovered from a human donor with classical Hodgkin lymphoma. The CDR3 region is CASRAWWRGGDQPQHF. CDR3 in DNA: TGTGCCAGTAGGGCCTGGTGGCGAGGGGGCGATCAGCCCCAGCATTTT.